Listed here are 20 T cell receptor beta chains from one sample, sequenced in a study of shared clonotypes between healthy human individuals. TCRdb's table, derived via immunoSEQ multiplex PCR, lists solely in-frame clones and lacks some. The sample carries a few million clones, more than 85% recorded once. Specimen: naive CD4+ T cells from PBMCs. This sample's subset: CD45RA+ positively selected. The receptors come from a man between 18 and 29 years old in good health. Some clones in this sample may be carry-over from other donors' samples.

The chain has TRBV21-1 and TRBJ2-7; the DNA was not compared with TRBD2, the D call given in the table. TRBV21-1 is flagged as a pseudogene. The CDR3 has 19 residues. This CDR3 reads CASSKFLGSSLPPPYEQYF. CDR3 bases: TGTGCCAGCAGCAAGTTTCTAGGATCCAGCCTACCCCCACCTTACGAGCAGTACTTC.

This sequence joins TRBV28 and TRBJ2-2, with 7 bases lining up with TRBD2. This CDR3 is 12 amino acids long. The germline V gene has CDR1 MDHEN and CDR2 SYDVKM. J lost 7 bases, V lost 8 bases, and 4 bases had no gene match. The CDR3 region has the DNA TGTGCCAGCGGACTAGGATTCGGGGAGCTGTTTTTT. It codes for CASGLGFGELFF.

This chain uses TRBV19 with TRBJ2-7, with D maybe TRBD1 (6 bases). CDR3 length equals 13 residues. V lost 4 bases, J lost 2 bases, and 9 bases lay in between. Germline lookup yields CDR1 LNHDA and CDR2 SQIVND (reference sequence). CDR3 sequence: CASSRQEPYEQYF. The CDR3 DNA is TGTGCCAGTAGTAGACAGGAACCCTACGAGCAGTACTTC.

This chain links TRBV4-1 with TRBJ1-5; D remains ambiguous. CDR3 length: 16 residues. Germline V gene lookup returns CDR1 MGHRA and CDR2 YSYEKL. V was trimmed by 6 bases and J by 0 bases, leaving 15 bases between them. Here the CDR3 reads CASSPPGAYSNQPQHF. Here the CDR3 DNA reads TGCGCCAGCAGTCCCCCCGGCGCATATAGCAATCAGCCCCAGCATTTT.

This rearrangement joins TRBV7-8 to TRBJ1-1; no clear D gene. The CDR3 spans 13 residues. Germline V lookup: CDR1 SGHVS, CDR2 FQNEAQ. V gave up 1 base and J gave up 8 bases, with 11 bases separating them. CDR3 nucleotide sequence: TGTGCCAGCAGCTTAGTGAGGGTGTCCGAAGCTTTCTTT. Translating gives CASSLVRVSEAFF.

This clone has only one observation. This sequence joins TRBV18 and TRBJ1-1; a possible D gene is TRBD1 (5 bases). This CDR3 is built from 10 residues. Germline V gene data show CDR1 as KGHSH and CDR2 as LQKENI. Trimming cost V 8 bases and J 10 bases, with 11 bases left between them. In DNA, the CDR3 is TGTGCCAGCCAGGGTACGCGAGCTTTCTTT. Translated: CASQGTRAFF.

There are a few counts of this clone. This rearrangement joins TRBV30 to TRBJ1-1, with 9 bases that match TRBD1. CDR1 is GTSNPN, CDR2 SVGIG, per germline (reference sequence). The J segment lost 1 base and the V segment lost 7 bases, leaving 4 bases of the junction unmatched. The CDR3 has 13 amino acids. CDR3 coding DNA: TGTGCCTCTCGGGGACAGGGGAACACTGAAGCTTTCTTT. It translates to CASRGQGNTEAFF.

The chain uses TRBV9 and TRBJ1-1, with D possibly matching TRBD1 (5 bases). Trimming left V 4 bases short and J 3 bases short, with 22 bases between. Looked up from germline, CDR1 is SGDLS and CDR2 is YYNGEE. The CDR3 length is 17 residues. CDR3 sequence: CASSPRLGSLQDTEAFF. In DNA form, the CDR3 reads TGTGCCAGCAGCCCAAGACTCGGAAGTCTACAGGACACTGAAGCTTTCTTT.

CDR3 in amino acids: CASSFGTGKVLAGELFF. CDR3 in DNA: TGTGCCAGCAGTTTCGGGACAGGGAAGGTTCTTGCCGGGGAGCTGTTTTTT. This rearrangement joins TRBV27 to TRBJ2-2; 9 nucleotides agree with TRBD1. This CDR3 is built from 17 residues. Trimming cost V 3 bases and J 6 bases; bases outside gene matches: 11. In germline, CDR1 is MNHEY, CDR2 SMNVEV (reference sequence).

This clone has just one count. CDR3 sequence reads: CASSLRVSQYNTGELFF. As DNA, the CDR3 is TGTGCCAGCAGCTTGCGGGTCAGCCAATATAACACCGGGGAGCTGTTTTTT. The chain employs TRBV5-5 and TRBJ2-2; the D is unclear. V lost 1 base, J lost 2 bases, and 15 bases lay in between. CDR3 size: 17 residues. Germline V gives CDR1 SGHKS, CDR2 YYEKEE (reference sequence).

This chain connects TRBV19 to TRBJ2-2, with D tentatively TRBD2 (6 bases). Germline V CDR1 and CDR2: LNHDA, SQIVND (reference sequence). The V end was cut by 1 base, the J end by 6 bases, with 15 bases between. This CDR3 is built from 16 residues. CDR3 amino acids: CASSIGGTVKAGELFF. CDR3 coding DNA: TGTGCCAGTAGTATAGGGGGGACTGTAAAGGCCGGGGAGCTGTTTTTT.

V is TRBV7-9 and J is TRBJ1-2; 8 bases align to TRBD1. The junction had 12 bases not matched to a gene; V was cut back by 5 bases and J by 4 bases. Germline V gene data show CDR1 as SEHNR and CDR2 as FQNEAQ (reference sequence). CDR3 size: 16 residues. CDR3 bases: TGTGCCAGCAGCCCAGTCAGGGGGCTGATGTCCTATGGCTACACCTTC. Translating it yields CASSPVRGLMSYGYTF.

The chain has TRBV28 and TRBJ1-4; no clear D gene. The germline CDR1 and CDR2 sequences are MDHEN and SYDVKM. Trimming pared 8 bases from V and 5 bases from J, leaving 12 bases between. This CDR3 is 13 amino acids long. CDR3 DNA: TGTGCCAGCGGCGCTCTATTGAATGAAAAACTGTTTTTT. Its protein is CASGALLNEKLFF.

This clone was seen more than once but under ten times. Different DNA sequences within this sample yield the same CDR3. The chain uses TRBV7-3 and TRBJ2-3, with TRBD2 identical over 10 bases. J lost 1 base, V lost 2 bases, and 0 bases had no gene match. The germline V gene has CDR1 SGHTA and CDR2 FQGTGA. The CDR3 runs to 15 residues. For the CDR3, the DNA is TGTGCCAGCAGCTTACTAGCGGGAGGCACAGATACGCAGTATTTT. It translates to CASSLLAGGTDTQYF.

The chain couples TRBV9 to TRBJ2-2, with 8 nucleotides matching TRBD2. This CDR3 spans 16 amino acids. J gave up 0 bases and V 2 bases, and 3 bases lay outside the gene matches. Germline V gives CDR1 SGDLS, CDR2 YYNGEE. The chain's CDR3 is CASSVGGATNTGELFF. The CDR3 region has the DNA TGTGCCAGCAGCGTCGGGGGGGCAACGAACACCGGGGAGCTGTTTTTT.

This clone was observed a few times. The chain has TRBV6-1 and TRBJ1-5; D is possibly TRBD1 (5 bases). V lost 4 bases and J 0 bases, leaving 7 bases between the germline ends. Germline CDR1 is MNHNS and CDR2 is SASEGT. The CDR3 length is 14 residues. The CDR3 coding sequence is TGTGCCAGCAGTGTAGACAGTAGCAATCAGCCCCAGCATTTT. This gives the protein CASSVDSSNQPQHF.

The gene calls are TRBV19 and TRBJ2-2, with TRBD2 matching 9 bases. The trim removed 3 bases at V and 5 bases at J, leaving 7 bases unmatched. CDR1 and CDR2 from the germline V gene are LNHDA and SQIVND (reference sequence). The CDR3 covers 16 residues. The CDR3 is CASSILGLAGTGELFF. DNA of the CDR3: TGTGCCAGTAGTATTTTGGGGCTAGCGGGGACCGGGGAGCTGTTTTTT.

The J gene is TRBJ2-5, the V gene TRBV28, with D possibly being TRBD2 (5 bases). Trimming stripped 7 bases from V and 4 bases from J, with 19 bases between. The V gene's germline CDR1 is MDHEN and CDR2 SYDVKM. The CDR3 is made up of 15 amino acids. CDR3 protein: CASTRAGSFVETQYF. The CDR3 DNA reads TGTGCCAGCACCCGTGCGGGTAGTTTTGTAGAGACCCAGTACTTC. The variable domain in full, with the rest retrieved from reference TRBV28 and TRBJ2-5, is DVKVTQSSRYLVKRTGEKVFLECVQDMDHENMFWYRQDPGLGLRLIYFSYDVKMKEKGDIPEGYSVSREKKERFSLILESASTNQTSMYLCASTRAGSFVETQYFGPGTRLLVL.

The chain couples TRBV5-4 to TRBJ2-2; 11 positions agree with TRBD2. Losses at the gene ends were 1 base for V and 2 bases for J; bases not matched to a gene: 1. CDR1 and CDR2 (germline): SGHNT, YYREEE (reference sequence). CDR3 length: 16 amino acids. The DNA of the CDR3 is TGTGCCAGCAGCTTGAGACTAGCGGGAAACACCGGGGAGCTGTTTTTT. The encoded protein is CASSLRLAGNTGELFF. Supplemented by reference TRBV5-4 and TRBJ2-2, the full variable domain reads ETGVTQSPTHLIKTRGQQVTLRCSSQSGHNTVSWYQQALGQGPQFIFQYYREEENGRGNFPPRFSGLQFPNYSSELNVNALELDDSALYLCASSLRLAGNTGELFFGEGSRLTVL.

This rearrangement joins TRBV4-1 to TRBJ1-1, with a weak D call TRBD1 (5 bases). This CDR3 comprises 17 residues. The V end was cut by 1 base, the J end by 0 bases, with 15 bases between. Germline CDR1 reads MGHRA; CDR2 reads YSYEKL. The CDR3 DNA is TGCGCCAGCAGCCAAGGGGGTGGGGGACTCGTGAACACTGAAGCTTTCTTT. Protein sequence: CASSQGGGGLVNTEAFF.